This T cell receptor beta chain was recovered during a study of siplizumab effects on memory and regulatory T cells. Study-wide results and limits: Alloreactive sequences traceable to unstimulated CD4+ memory cells were significantly reduced by siplizumab.

Measured with immunoSEQ multiplex PCR; TCRdb has only the in-frame clones, and not every one. The data contain some 1,000 clones, roughly 80% of them singletons. Germline-derived CDR1 and CDR2 are WNHNN and SYGVQD (reference sequence). The CDR3 runs to 14 residues. J lost 2 bases, V lost 3 bases, and 3 bases had no gene match. Unstimulated naive, memory, effector memory and TEMRA subsets from three donor pairs underwent sequencing. Regarding this clone: As yet, its antigen is unknown.

Sequencing was performed on TEMRA CD8+ T cells sorted from blood. The subset here: unstimulated CD8+ CD45RA+ effector memory T cells. The rearrangement uses TRBV10-1 and TRBJ2-7; 8 bases are shared with TRBD2. This sequence was found in a human donor in good health. The CDR3 spells CASSEGSGAYEQYF. The CDR3 nucleotides are TGCGCCAGCAGTGAAGGTAGCGGGGCCTACGAGCAGTACTTC.